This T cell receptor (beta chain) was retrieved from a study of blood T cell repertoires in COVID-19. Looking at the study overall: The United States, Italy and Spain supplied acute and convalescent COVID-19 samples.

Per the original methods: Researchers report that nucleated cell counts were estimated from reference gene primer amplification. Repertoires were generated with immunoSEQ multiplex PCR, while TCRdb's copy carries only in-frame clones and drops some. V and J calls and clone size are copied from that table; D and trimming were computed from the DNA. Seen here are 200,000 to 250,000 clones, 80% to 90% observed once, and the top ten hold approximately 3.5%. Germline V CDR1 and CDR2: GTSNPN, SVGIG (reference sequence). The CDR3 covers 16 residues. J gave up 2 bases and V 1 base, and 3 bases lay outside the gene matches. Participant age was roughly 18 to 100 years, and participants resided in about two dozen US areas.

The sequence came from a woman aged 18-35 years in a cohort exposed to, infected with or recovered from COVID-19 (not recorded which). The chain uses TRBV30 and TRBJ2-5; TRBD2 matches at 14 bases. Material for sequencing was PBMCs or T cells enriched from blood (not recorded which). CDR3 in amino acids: CAWSGGLAGVQETQYF. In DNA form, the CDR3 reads TGTGCCTGGAGTGGGGGACTAGCGGGAGTTCAAGAGACCCAGTACTTC. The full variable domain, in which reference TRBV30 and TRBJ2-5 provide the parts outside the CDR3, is SQTIHQWPATLVQPVGSPLSLECTVEGTSNPNLYWYRQAAGRGLQLLFYSVGIGQISSEVPQNLSASRPQDRQFILSSKKLLLSDSGFYLCAWSGGLAGVQETQYFGPGTRLLVL.